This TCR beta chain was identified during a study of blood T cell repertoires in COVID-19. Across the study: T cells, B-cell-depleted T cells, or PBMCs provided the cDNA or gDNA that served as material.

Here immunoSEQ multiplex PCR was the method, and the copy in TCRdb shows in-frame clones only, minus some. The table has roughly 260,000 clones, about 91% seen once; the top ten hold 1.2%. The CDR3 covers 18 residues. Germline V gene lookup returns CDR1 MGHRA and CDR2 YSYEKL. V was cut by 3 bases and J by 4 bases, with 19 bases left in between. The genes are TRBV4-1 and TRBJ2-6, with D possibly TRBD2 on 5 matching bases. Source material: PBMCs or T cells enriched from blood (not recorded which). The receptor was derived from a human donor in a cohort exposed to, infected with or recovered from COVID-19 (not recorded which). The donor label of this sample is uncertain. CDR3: CASSQTGFEEAGANVLTF. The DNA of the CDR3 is TGCGCCAGCAGCCAGACGGGCTTCGAGGAGGCGGGGGCCAACGTCCTGACTTTC.